This T cell receptor (beta chain) was sequenced for a study of identical twins. A universal primer binding site was introduced by template switching. The final cDNA contained unique molecular identifiers. TCRdb processed the 5' RACE reads anew with MiXCR; each CDR3 protein has one entry. In the table there are some 440,000 distinct CDR3 sequences, roughly a quarter of which are singletons. This clonotype occurred a few times. Its antigen remains unknown. V lost 1 base, J lost 7 bases, and 7 bases stayed unmatched. The CDR3 has 16 amino acids. Among all donors, each was a healthy Caucasian. Study-level results: Cord blood's abundant beta clonotypes had fewer insertions, unlike memory repertoires. The study drew conclusions from cross-sectional statistical analysis, not from following the same donors.

The same data also contributed to another study, on T cells expressing NK-cell markers.

The V call is TRBV12-3 or TRBV12-4, the J call TRBJ1-5, with 10 positions matching TRBD1. Material: CD4+ T cells sorted from blood. This receptor was identified in a woman between 18 and 30 years old in good health. As DNA, the CDR3 is TGTGCCAGCAGTTTAGGGTACGACAGGGGGCGGCAGCCCCAGCATTTT. Translation: CASSLGYDRGRQPQHF.